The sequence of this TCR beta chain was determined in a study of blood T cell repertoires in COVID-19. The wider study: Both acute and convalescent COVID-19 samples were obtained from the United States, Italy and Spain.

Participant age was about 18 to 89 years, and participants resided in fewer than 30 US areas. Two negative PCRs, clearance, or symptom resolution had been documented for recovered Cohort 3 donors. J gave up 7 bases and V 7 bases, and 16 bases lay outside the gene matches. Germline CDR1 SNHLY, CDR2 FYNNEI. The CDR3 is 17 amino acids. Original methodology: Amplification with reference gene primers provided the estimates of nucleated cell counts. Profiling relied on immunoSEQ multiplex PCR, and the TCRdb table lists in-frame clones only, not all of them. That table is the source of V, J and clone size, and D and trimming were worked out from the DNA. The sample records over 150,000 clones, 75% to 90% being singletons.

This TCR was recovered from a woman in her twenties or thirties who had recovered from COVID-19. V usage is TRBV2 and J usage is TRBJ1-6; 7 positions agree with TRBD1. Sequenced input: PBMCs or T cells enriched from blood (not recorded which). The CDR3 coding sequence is TGTGCCAGCACCAAAAGTTACGTGGGACAGCTAAATTCACCCCTCCACTTT. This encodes CASTKSYVGQLNSPLHF.